The rows below give T cell receptor beta chains drawn from one sample of a study of early T cells in non-severe SARS-CoV-2 infection. TCRdb re-called the 5' RACE reads with MiXCR, one entry per CDR3 protein. The sample lists fewer than 85,000 distinct CDR3 sequences, roughly 13% occurring once. Sequencing used whole blood. The receptors stem from an adult who was a healthcare worker with PCR-confirmed SARS-CoV-2 infection or an uninfected control (not recorded which). CDR3s include the opening cysteine and the closing phenylalanine or tryptophan. The D gene is left open where the match is weak. Some rows have no size entry. The others give once, few or many, or a class for an expanded clone.

clone_size	v_call	d_call	j_call	cdr3_aa	cdr3_nt
few	TRBV5-1	-	TRBJ2-1	CASSLGVHNEQFF	TGCGCCAGCAGCTTGGGGGTCCACAATGAGCAGTTCTTC
few	TRBV12-3/TRBV12-4	TRBD1	TRBJ1-1	CASSSKGQGMNTEAFF	TGTGCCAGCAGTAGCAAGGGACAGGGGATGAACACTGAAGCTTTCTTT
few	TRBV4-2	-	TRBJ1-1	CASSQPGPLNTEAFF	TGTGCCAGCAGCCAGCCGGGACCCCTGAACACTGAAGCTTTCTTT
few	TRBV25-1	-	TRBJ1-1	CASSELTGVRGTEAFF	TGTGCCAGCAGTGAATTAACAGGCGTCCGGGGCACTGAAGCTTTCTTT
many	TRBV12-5	-	TRBJ1-2	CASGLAGRYGYTF	TGTGCTAGTGGTTTGGCAGGGAGGTATGGCTACACCTTC
few	TRBV5-1	TRBD1	TRBJ1-1	CASSLAEWDSNAFF	TGCGCCAGCAGCCTGGCGGAATGGGACAGCAACGCTTTCTTT
many	TRBV7-8	TRBD2	TRBJ2-2	CASSPRLAGNSGELFF	TGTGCCAGCAGCCCCCGACTAGCGGGGAATTCCGGGGAGCTGTTTTTT
many	TRBV19	-	TRBJ2-4	CASSIGNIQYF	TGTGCCAGTAGTATAGGAAACATTCAGTACTTC
-	TRBV6-2/TRBV6-3	TRBD1	TRBJ1-2	CASSPGTGVSNYGYTF	TGTGCCAGCAGCCCCGGGACAGGGGTGTCTAACTATGGCTACACCTTC
few	TRBV21-1	-	TRBJ1-2	CASSKDGRGDYGYTF	TGTGCCAGCAGCAAAGATGGCAGAGGGGACTATGGCTACACCTTC
many	TRBV6-6	-	TRBJ1-5	CASSSHQPQHF	TGTGCCAGCAGTTCCCATCAGCCCCAGCATTTT
-	TRBV20-1	TRBD2	TRBJ2-3	CSARDRVAGAPDTQYF	TGCAGTGCTAGAGATCGAGTAGCGGGAGCCCCAGATACGCAGTATTTT
-	TRBV7-6	-	TRBJ2-7	CASSLIGSSYEQYF	TGTGCCAGCAGCTTAATAGGTTCTTCCTACGAGCAGTACTTC
many	TRBV20-1	-	TRBJ2-3	CSARVLGEVETDTQYF	TGCAGTGCTAGAGTCCTAGGAGAGGTAGAGACAGATACGCAGTATTTT
few	TRBV10-2	TRBD2	TRBJ2-1	CASRETGTSREQFF	TGCGCCAGCAGGGAAACGGGGACTAGCCGAGAGCAGTTCTTC
many	TRBV12-3/TRBV12-4	-	TRBJ2-1	CASSLRQGGNEQFF	TGTGCCAGCAGTTTAAGGCAGGGAGGCAATGAGCAGTTCTTC
-	TRBV12-3/TRBV12-4	TRBD1	TRBJ2-5	CASGQGARETQYF	TGTGCCAGCGGACAGGGGGCGAGGGAGACCCAGTACTTC
few	TRBV2	TRBD2	TRBJ2-1	CASSERLLAEQFF	TGTGCCAGCAGTGAAAGGCTACTAGCGGAGCAGTTCTTC
-	TRBV12-5	TRBD2	TRBJ2-5	CASGKRLAEETQYF	TGTGCTAGTGGTAAACGACTAGCGGAAGAGACCCAGTACTTC
-	TRBV20-1	TRBD2	TRBJ2-1	CSASRTSAGNEQFF	TGCAGTGCTAGCCGAACTAGCGCTGGCAATGAGCAGTTCTTC
-	TRBV6-2/TRBV6-3	-	TRBJ2-3	CASSPTTDTQYF	TGTGCCAGCAGTCCTACCACAGATACGCAGTATTTT
few	TRBV5-1	TRBD2	TRBJ2-1	CASSLVTSGSYNEQFF	TGCGCCAGCAGCTTGGTAACTAGCGGGAGCTACAATGAGCAGTTCTTC
few	TRBV20-1	-	TRBJ1-1	CSARQGATEAFF	TGCAGTGCTAGACAGGGAGCCACTGAAGCTTTCTTT
-	TRBV28	-	TRBJ2-7	CASRLSLAPYEQYF	TGTGCCAGCAGACTCTCTCTAGCACCCTACGAGCAGTACTTC
few	TRBV7-8	-	TRBJ2-2	CASGRQAHTGELFF	TGTGCCAGCGGTCGACAGGCCCACACCGGGGAGCTGTTTTTT
-	TRBV21-1	-	TRBJ2-1	CASSTRPGLHSKFF	TGTGCCAGCAGCACGCGACCTGGGTTACATTCGAAGTTCTTC